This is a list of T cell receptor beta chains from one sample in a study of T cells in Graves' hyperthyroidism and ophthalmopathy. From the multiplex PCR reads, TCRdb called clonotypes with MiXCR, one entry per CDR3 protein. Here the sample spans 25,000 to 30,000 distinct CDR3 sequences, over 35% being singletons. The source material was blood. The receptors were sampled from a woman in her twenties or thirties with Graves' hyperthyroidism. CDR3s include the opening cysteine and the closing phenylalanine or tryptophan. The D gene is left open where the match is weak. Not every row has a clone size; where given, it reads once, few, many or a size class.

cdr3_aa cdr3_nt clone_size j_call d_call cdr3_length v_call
CATSEQTGTEAFF TGTGCCACCAGTGAGCAGACAGGGACTGAAGCTTTCTTT NA TRBJ1-1 TRBD1 13 TRBV24-1
CASSPRSFRGYTF TGTGCCAGCAGCCCTCGGTCTTTTCGTGGCTACACCTTC many TRBJ1-2 NA 13 TRBV3-1
CASSGRGQRYNEQFF TGTGCCAGCAGTGGGAGGGGACAGCGATACAATGAGCAGTTCTTC once TRBJ2-1 NA 15 TRBV28
CASSLRLAGGSEQFF TGTGCCAGCAGCCTAAGACTAGCGGGGGGTAGTGAGCAGTTCTTC NA TRBJ2-1 TRBD2 15 TRBV9
CASSADRAHGYTFGQETQYF NA NA TRBJ2-5 NA 20 TRBV2
CSATSLGEQFF TGCAGTGCTACTAGCTTGGGTGAGCAGTTCTTC medium-sized TRBJ2-1 NA 11 TRBV20-1
CCALGLAVYNEQFF TGCTGTGCCCTAGGACTAGCGGTTTACAATGAGCAGTTCTTC NA TRBJ2-1 TRBD2 14 TRBV20-1
CAWSGGDRGQNTGAFF TGTGCCTGGAGTGGGGGGGACAGGGGGCAGAACACTGGAGCTTTCTTT NA TRBJ1-1 TRBD1 16 TRBV30
CASRTSGVTDTQYF TGTGCCAGCAGGACTAGCGGTGTCACAGATACGCAGTATTTT many TRBJ2-3 TRBD2 14 TRBV27
CASSLDRGQRFF TGTGCCAGCAGTTTAGACAGGGGGCAACGATTCTTC many TRBJ2-1 TRBD1 12 TRBV28
CASSAAFRGSYGYTF TGTGCCAGCAGCGCCGCATTCAGGGGTAGCTATGGCTACACCTTC many TRBJ1-2 NA 15 TRBV9
CASSPYSYEQYF TGTGCCAGCAGTCCATACTCCTACGAGCAGTACTTC many TRBJ2-7 NA 12 TRBV6-2/TRBV6-3
CASSQGAGSPLHF TGCGCCAGCAGCCAGGGGGCAGGTTCACCCCTCCACTTT once TRBJ1-6 TRBD1 13 TRBV5-1
CASSLDWAGEQFF TGTGCCAGCAGCCTTGACTGGGCTGGGGAGCAGTTCTTC many TRBJ2-1 NA 13 TRBV14
CASSLTSGQETQYF TGTGCCAGCAGCCTAACTAGCGGACAAGAGACCCAGTACTTC medium-sized TRBJ2-5 TRBD2 14 TRBV7-9
CATFSPRGTQETQYF TGTGCCACCTTTTCCCCCAGGGGCACCCAAGAGACCCAGTACTTC NA TRBJ2-5 NA 15 TRBV2
CASRLEFRLAGVGEQYF TGTGCAAGTCGCTTAGAGTTTAGGCTAGCGGGAGTGGGGGAGCAGTACTTC NA TRBJ2-7 NA 17 TRBV12-2
CASKKSGQALVNTEAFF TGTGCCAGCAAAAAAAGCGGGCAGGCGTTGGTGAACACTGAAGCTTTCTTT few TRBJ1-1 NA 17 TRBV28
CASSLINRETQYF TGTGCCAGCAGTTTAATTAACAGAGAGACCCAGTACTTC many TRBJ2-5 NA 13 TRBV28
CASSYSGPQETQYF TGTGCCAGCAGTTACTCAGGGCCACAAGAGACCCAGTACTTC many TRBJ2-5 NA 14 TRBV6-6
CASGHLRAWNTGELFF TGTGCCAGCGGCCATCTTCGGGCTTGGAACACCGGGGAGCTGTTTTTT NA TRBJ2-2 NA 16 TRBV5-1
CASSVGRVSYEQYF TGTGCCAGCAGCGTAGGGCGCGTATCCTACGAGCAGTACTTC once TRBJ2-7 NA 14 TRBV9
CATSGQFF TGTGCCACCAGCGGGCAGTTCTTC NA TRBJ2-1 NA 8 TRBV24-1
CASSVSREGNIQYF TGTGCCAGCAGCGTTTCGAGGGAGGGCAACATTCAGTACTTC many TRBJ2-4 TRBD2 14 TRBV9
CASSVGQGSRSPLHF TGTGCCAGCAGCGTTGGACAGGGGTCGCGGTCACCCCTCCACTTT NA TRBJ1-6 TRBD1 15 TRBV9
CASSEGQGLFF TGTGCCAGCAGTGAAGGACAGGGGCTGTTCTTC many TRBJ2-1 TRBD1 11 TRBV6-1